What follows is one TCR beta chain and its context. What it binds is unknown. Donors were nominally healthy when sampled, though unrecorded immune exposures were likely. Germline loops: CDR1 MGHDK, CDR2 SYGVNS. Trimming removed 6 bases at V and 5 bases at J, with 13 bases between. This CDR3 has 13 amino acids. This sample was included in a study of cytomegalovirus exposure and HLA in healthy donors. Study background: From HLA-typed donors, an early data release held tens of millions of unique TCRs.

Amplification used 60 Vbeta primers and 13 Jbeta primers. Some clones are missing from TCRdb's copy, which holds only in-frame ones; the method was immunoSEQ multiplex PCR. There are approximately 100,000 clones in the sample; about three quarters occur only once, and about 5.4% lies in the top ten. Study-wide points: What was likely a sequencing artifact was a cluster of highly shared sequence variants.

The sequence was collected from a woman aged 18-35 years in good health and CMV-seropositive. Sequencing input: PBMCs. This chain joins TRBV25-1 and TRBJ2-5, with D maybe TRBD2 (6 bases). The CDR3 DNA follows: TGTGCCAGCAGGGACTACATTCGGGAGACCCAGTACTTC. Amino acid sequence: CASRDYIRETQYF.